This TCR beta chain came from a study of CXCR3-negative and CXCR3-positive naive CD8 T cells. Study-wide points: High diversity, comparable across both naive subsets, contrasted with much lower diversity in memory CD8+ cells. More hydrophobic TRB CDR3s occurred in CXCR3-positive than in CXCR3-negative naive cells. Most assays were run on fresh PBMCs (CXCR3 expression partially decreased after cryopreservation).

With UMI labels, 5' RACE was used to prepare the TRB cDNA libraries. After re-calling the 5' RACE reads, TCRdb lists one entry per CDR3 protein, DNA absent. Its table lists roughly 93,000 distinct CDR3 sequences. Comment on this clonotype: What it binds is not known.

CDR3 size: 12 residues. Germline V gene sequence: CDR1 MDHEN, CDR2 SYDVKM. Naive CD8+ T cells showed CD45RO-CCR7+CD27+CD95-. The chain carries TRBV28 and TRBJ2-1. This clonotype was obtained from a human donor in good health. Some clones in this sample may be carry-over from other donors' samples. Input material: naive CXCR3+ CD8+ T cells from blood. Specified subset: CD45RO-CCR7+CD27+CD95- naive CD8+ T cells expressing CXCR3 (TNR3+). This CDR3 is CASSLGPMEQFF.